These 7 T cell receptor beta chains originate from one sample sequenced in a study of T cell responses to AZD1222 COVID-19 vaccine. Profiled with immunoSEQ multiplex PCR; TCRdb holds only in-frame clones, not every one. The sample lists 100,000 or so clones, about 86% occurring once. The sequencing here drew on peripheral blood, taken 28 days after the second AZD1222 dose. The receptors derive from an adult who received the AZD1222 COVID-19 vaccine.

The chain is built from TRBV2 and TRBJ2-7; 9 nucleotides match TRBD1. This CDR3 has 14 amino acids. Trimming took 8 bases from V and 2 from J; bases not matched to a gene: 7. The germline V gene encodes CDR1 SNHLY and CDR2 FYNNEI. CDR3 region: CASANRDRAYEQYF. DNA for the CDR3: TGTGCCAGCGCAAACCGGGACAGGGCCTACGAGCAGTACTTC. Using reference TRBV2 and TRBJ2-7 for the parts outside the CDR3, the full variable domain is EPEVTQTPSHQVTQMGQEVILRCVPISNHLYFYWYRQILGQKVEFLVSFYNNEISEKSEIFDDQFSVERPDGSNFTLKIRSTKLEDSAMYFCASANRDRAYEQYFGPGTRLTVT.

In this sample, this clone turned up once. The DNA for the CDR3 is TGTGCCAGCCTAGCGGGAGGGTCCTACAATGAGCAGTTCTTC. Its protein product is CASLAGGSYNEQFF. J is TRBJ2-1 and V is TRBV6-5; 12 nucleotides line up with TRBD2. The CDR3 spans 14 residues. Trimming cost V 8 bases and J 1 base; bases outside gene matches: 0. Germline values: CDR1 MNHEY, CDR2 SVGAGI.

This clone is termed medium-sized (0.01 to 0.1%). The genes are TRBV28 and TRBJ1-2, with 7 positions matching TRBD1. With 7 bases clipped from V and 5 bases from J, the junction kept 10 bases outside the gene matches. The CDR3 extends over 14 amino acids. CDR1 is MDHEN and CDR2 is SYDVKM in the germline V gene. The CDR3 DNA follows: TGTGCCAGCACTAGGGACAGACCCTTATATGGCTACACCTTC. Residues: CASTRDRPLYGYTF.

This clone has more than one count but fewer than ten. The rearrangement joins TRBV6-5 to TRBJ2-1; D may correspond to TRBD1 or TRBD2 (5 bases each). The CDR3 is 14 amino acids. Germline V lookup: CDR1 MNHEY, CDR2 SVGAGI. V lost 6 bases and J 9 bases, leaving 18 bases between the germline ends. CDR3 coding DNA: TGTGCCAGCAGAAACGTGAGGGGTGAAGGTGAGCAGTTCTTC. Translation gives CASRNVRGEGEQFF.

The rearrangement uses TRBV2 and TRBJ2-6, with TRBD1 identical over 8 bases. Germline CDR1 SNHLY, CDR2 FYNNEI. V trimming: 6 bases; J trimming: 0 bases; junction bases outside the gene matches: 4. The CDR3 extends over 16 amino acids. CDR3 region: CASSGTGLSGANVLTF. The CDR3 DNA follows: TGTGCCAGCAGCGGGACAGGCCTCTCTGGGGCCAACGTCCTGACTTTC.

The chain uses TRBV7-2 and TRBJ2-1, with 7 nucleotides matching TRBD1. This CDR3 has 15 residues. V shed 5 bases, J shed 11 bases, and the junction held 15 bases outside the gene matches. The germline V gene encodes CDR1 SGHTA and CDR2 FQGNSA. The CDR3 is CASSLRTGARGQQFF. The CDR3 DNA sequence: TGTGCCAGCAGCCTCAGGACAGGAGCCCGGGGACAGCAGTTCTTC.

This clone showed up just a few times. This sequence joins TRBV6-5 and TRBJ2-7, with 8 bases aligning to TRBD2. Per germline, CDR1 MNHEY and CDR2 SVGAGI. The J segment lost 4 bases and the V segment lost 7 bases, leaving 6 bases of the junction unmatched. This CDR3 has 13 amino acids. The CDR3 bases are TGTGCCAGCATCCCCGGGGGGGGATACGAGCAGTACTTC. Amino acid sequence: CASIPGGGYEQYF.